The 5 T cell receptor beta chains given below trace back to one sample, sequenced in a study of blood T cells in healthy people across ages. With a J-beta primer mix and a sample-barcoded 5' primer, a second PCR ran about 6 to 11 cycles. Each CDR3 protein gets one entry after TCRdb re-called the 5' RACE reads with MiXCR. Of some 780,000 distinct CDR3 sequences listed, more than 50% are singletons. Material: blood. These receptors all stem from a man aged 40-49 years in good health.

The V gene is TRBV5-6, the J gene TRBJ2-1; D could derive from TRBD1 or TRBD2 (6 bases each). This CDR3 contains 17 residues. Germline V gives CDR1 SGHDT, CDR2 YYEEEE. With 1 base removed from V and 7 bases from J, the gap between germline ends came to 21 bases. CDR3 residues: CASSLTYSGADINEQFF. As DNA, the CDR3 is TGTGCCAGCAGCTTGACCTATTCGGGGGCCGATATAAATGAGCAGTTCTTC.

The V gene is TRBV25-1, the J gene TRBJ2-1, with 9 bases that match TRBD2. Germline V gene data show CDR1 as MGHDK and CDR2 as SYGVNS. Trimming removed 3 bases from V and 1 base from J; junction bases left unmatched: 4. This CDR3 has 16 residues. The CDR3 DNA sequence: TGTGCCAGCAGTGATCTAGCGGGATCTTCCTACAATGAGCAGTTCTTC. It translates to CASSDLAGSSYNEQFF.

The gene calls are TRBV27 and TRBJ1-2; D perhaps matches TRBD1 (5 bases). Germline V gene sequence: CDR1 MNHEY, CDR2 SMNVEV (reference sequence). The V and J ends lost 5 bases and 7 bases respectively, with 14 bases between them. There are 13 residues in the CDR3. The DNA of the CDR3 is TGTGCCAGCAGTGAATCCAGGGTTTTTGGCTACACCTTC. This codes for CASSESRVFGYTF.

This clonotype was detected only a few times. This chain joins TRBV6-6 and TRBJ2-4; TRBD1 or TRBD2 may be the D gene (5 bases each). From germline, CDR1 is MNHNY and CDR2 SVGAGI (reference sequence). The CDR3 consists of 16 residues. Trimming removed 5 bases at V and 13 bases at J, with 27 bases between. Written as DNA, the CDR3 is TGTGCCAGCAGTAGCTCTACGGGACGGACCGTTTCAGAGCAGTACTTC. This translates into CASSSSTGRTVSEQYF.

The chain combines TRBV3-1 with TRBJ1-1; tentatively, D is TRBD1 (5 bases). The CDR3 extends over 17 amino acids. CDR1 LGHDT and CDR2 YNNKEL come from the germline V gene (reference sequence). Trimming cost V 0 bases and J 3 bases, with 17 bases left between them. The CDR3, as DNA: TGTGCCAGCAGCCAAGAGGGACCCGGGCGGAGGGACACTGAAGCTTTCTTT. This codes for CASSQEGPGRRDTEAFF.